This TCR beta chain was sequenced during a study of shared clonotypes between healthy human individuals. General study findings and limits: Enrolling few donors narrowed the genetic and exposure-history diversity that was represented.

The CDR3 consists of 16 residues. Per the germline V gene, CDR1 is MDHEN and CDR2 is SYDVKM. The donors were all Caucasian adults (living in Nashville, Tennessee). Assay runs were performed at deep level. Ten immunoSEQ deep assay plates held the unsorted PBMC DNA. Only in-frame clones appear in the TCRdb table, and some are missing; sequencing was by immunoSEQ multiplex PCR. The data contain 450,000 to 500,000 clones, 79% of them singletons. As to this clone: Antigen: not known. A single base is all that separates this from a far larger clone, so a read error is likely. Other nucleotide sequences in the sample specify the same CDR3.

The chain is built from TRBV28 and TRBJ1-5; D is unclear. The clonotype comes from a middle-aged woman in good health. Some clones in this sample may be carry-over from other donors' samples. Sequencing used PBMCs. In DNA, the CDR3 is TGTGCTAGCAGTTTGACGAGCACATATAGCAATCAGCCCCAGCATTTT. Protein product: CASSLTSTYSNQPQHF.